Listed here are 27 T cell receptor beta chains from one sample, sequenced in a study of blood T cell repertoires in COVID-19. Some clones are missing from TCRdb's copy, which holds only in-frame ones; the method was immunoSEQ multiplex PCR. The sample comprises some 120,000 clones, roughly 83% of which are singletons, and 2% to 2.5% rests with the top ten. Input material: peripheral blood. The receptors shown here come from a young man with acute or convalescent COVID-19.

This chain links TRBV5-6 with TRBJ2-5; D unclear. Germline assignment: CDR1 SGHDT and CDR2 YYEEEE. The V and J ends lost 0 bases and 5 bases respectively, with 8 bases between them. The CDR3 runs to 13 residues. The CDR3 region has the DNA TGTGCCAGCAGCTTGGTGGCTTTTGAGACCCAGTACTTC. Its translation is CASSLVAFETQYF.

The rearrangement links TRBV5-5 to TRBJ1-1; unclear D gene. CDR1 is SGHKS and CDR2 is YYEKEE in the germline V gene (reference sequence). The CDR3 covers 14 residues. The V end lost 3 bases, the J end lost 0 bases, and 9 bases lay between the germline ends. This chain's CDR3 is CASSSRGVNTEAFF. CDR3 nucleotide sequence: TGTGCCAGCAGCTCCCGCGGGGTGAACACTGAAGCTTTCTTT.

The rearrangement joins TRBV5-1 to TRBJ1-2; D uncertain. CDR3 length equals 13 residues. Trimming removed 2 bases at V and 2 bases at J, with 7 bases between. Germline values: CDR1 SGHRS, CDR2 YFSETQ. In DNA form, the CDR3 reads TGCGCCAGCAGCTTCGCCGGGAACTATGGCTACACCTTC. Translation: CASSFAGNYGYTF.

The chain couples TRBV19 to TRBJ1-1; 8 bases are shared with TRBD1. CDR3 length: 14 amino acids. V shed 7 bases, J shed 5 bases, and the junction held 9 bases outside the gene matches. The V gene's germline CDR1 is LNHDA and CDR2 SQIVND (reference sequence). The CDR3 nucleotides are TGTGCCAGTATGAAGGCAGGGGGCGCGACTGAAGCTTTCTTT. As protein: CASMKAGGATEAFF.

This chain uses TRBV19 with TRBJ2-2; maybe TRBD2 (6 bases). V was shortened by 6 bases and J by 5 bases, with 19 bases between the two germline ends. Germline CDR1 LNHDA, CDR2 SQIVND (reference sequence). The CDR3 sequence is 16 residues long. The CDR3 sequence: CASSMGLGGVTGELFF. DNA of the CDR3: TGTGCCAGTAGCATGGGGCTAGGCGGGGTAACCGGGGAGCTGTTTTTT.

The chain recombines TRBV5-1 with TRBJ2-2; D is perhaps TRBD2 (5 bases). In germline, CDR1 is SGHRS, CDR2 YFSETQ. The CDR3 covers 14 residues. Trimming took off 2 bases at V and 4 bases at J, with 9 bases between the two ends. The CDR3 is CASSLDYRTGELFF. The CDR3 region has the DNA TGCGCCAGCAGCTTAGACTACCGCACCGGGGAGCTGTTTTTT. The full variable domain, in which reference TRBV5-1 and TRBJ2-2 provide the parts outside the CDR3, is KAGVTQTPRYLIKTRGQQVTLSCSPISGHRSVSWYQQTPGQGLQFLFEYFSETQRNKGNFPGRFSGRQFSNSRSEMNVSTLELGDSALYLCASSLDYRTGELFFGEGSRLTVL.

This clone is a singleton in its sample. The chain couples TRBV6-5 to TRBJ2-1; no reliable D call. Per the germline V gene, CDR1 is MNHEY and CDR2 is SVGAGI. The CDR3 is 14 amino acids. With 5 bases removed from V and 5 bases from J, the gap between germline ends came to 13 bases. The CDR3 spells CASSPSGEHNEQFF. Written as DNA, the CDR3 is TGTGCCAGCAGTCCTTCAGGCGAGCACAATGAGCAGTTCTTC.

V and J are TRBV10-3 and TRBJ1-1; D unresolved. Germline V gives CDR1 ENHRY, CDR2 SYGVKD. CDR3 length equals 14 residues. V shed 2 bases and J shed 1 base, with 8 bases lying between them. CDR3 in DNA: TGTGCCATCAGTGAGCCGCCTAGGAACACTGAAGCTTTCTTT. Amino acid sequence: CAISEPPRNTEAFF.

The chain couples TRBV7-6 to TRBJ2-6, with D unclear. CDR1 and CDR2 (germline): SGHVS, FNYEAQ. Trimming pared 4 bases from V and 1 base from J, leaving 8 bases between. There are 15 residues in the CDR3. In nucleotides, the CDR3 is TGTGCCAGCAGCTACCCCGGGTCTGGGGCCAACGTCCTGACTTTC. It specifies CASSYPGSGANVLTF.

The genes are TRBV19 and TRBJ1-5; 7 nucleotides align to TRBD1. Germline V gene lookup returns CDR1 LNHDA and CDR2 SQIVND (reference sequence). The CDR3 totals 17 residues. J gave up 7 bases and V 4 bases, and 16 bases lay outside the gene matches. CDR3 region: CASSTDRRTGEGQPQHF. CDR3 DNA: TGTGCCAGTAGTACCGATAGGCGGACAGGCGAGGGCCAGCCCCAGCATTTT.

The CDR3 region has the DNA TGCGCCAGCAGCCCGACTAGCGGGGGGGTAGATGAGCAGTTCTTC. This encodes CASSPTSGGVDEQFF. The chain has TRBV5-1 and TRBJ2-1, with 14 bases lining up with TRBD2. J was trimmed by 8 bases and V by 4 bases; bases with no gene match: 5. The CDR3 is 15 residues long. From germline, CDR1 is SGHRS and CDR2 YFSETQ.

This clone was found once. J is TRBJ2-6 and V is TRBV30, with 7 bases lining up with TRBD1. The CDR3 consists of 15 residues. Trimming at V came to 3 bases and at J to 4 bases, leaving 6 bases not matched to a gene. Germline V gene sequence: CDR1 GTSNPN, CDR2 SVGIG (reference sequence). The CDR3 spells CAWSNRGSGANVLTF. The CDR3 nucleotides are TGTGCCTGGAGCAACAGGGGTTCCGGGGCCAACGTCCTGACTTTC.

This chain links TRBV6-1 with TRBJ1-2; the D is unclear. CDR1 is MNHNS, CDR2 SASEGT, per germline. The CDR3 length is 13 residues. V lost 0 bases to trimming and J lost 7 bases, with 9 bases between them. The CDR3 loop reads CASSEALEGGYTF. The CDR3 region has the DNA TGTGCCAGCAGTGAAGCGCTCGAGGGTGGCTACACCTTC.

The chain uses TRBV2 and TRBJ2-7, with 8 bases lining up with TRBD1. The junction had 8 bases not matched to a gene; V was cut back by 7 bases and J by 3 bases. Germline CDR1 reads SNHLY; CDR2 reads FYNNEI. This CDR3 spans 14 amino acids. The CDR3, as DNA: TGTGCCAGCAAAGGGACAGGTCAGTTCTACGAGCAGTACTTC. Its protein is CASKGTGQFYEQYF.

In the case of this clone: Other DNA sequences of this sample code for an identical CDR3. The rearrangement joins TRBV4-2 to TRBJ1-3; D perhaps matches TRBD1 (6 bases). The V and J ends lost 1 base and 4 bases respectively, with 11 bases between them. Per germline, CDR1 LGHNA and CDR2 YNFKEQ. This CDR3 comprises 15 residues. The DNA of the CDR3 is TGTGCCAGCAGCCAAGTCCAGGGGTTGGGAAACACCATATATTTT. Translating gives CASSQVQGLGNTIYF.

This clone was seen only a few times. The rearrangement links TRBV19 to TRBJ2-5, with 7 bases identical to TRBD1. This CDR3 spans 13 amino acids. Germline values: CDR1 LNHDA, CDR2 SQIVND (reference sequence). In nucleotides, the CDR3 is TGTGCGACGACAGGGACCGGCCAAGAGACCCAGTACTTC. It is translated as CATTGTGQETQYF.

The chain recombines TRBV9 with TRBJ2-1; 7 bases are shared with TRBD2. V dropped 4 bases and J dropped 5; count of bases not matched to a gene: 9. The CDR3 extends over 15 amino acids. Looked up from germline, CDR1 is SGDLS and CDR2 is YYNGEE. This chain's CDR3 is CASSPFLGGDNEQFF. The CDR3 DNA sequence: TGTGCCAGCAGCCCTTTCCTTGGGGGGGACAATGAGCAGTTCTTC.

A remark on this clone: Mismatch with germline at one junction end may stem from a read error. The chain couples TRBV6-6 to TRBJ2-3; 8 nucleotides align to TRBD2. This CDR3 contains 13 residues. In germline, CDR1 is MNHNY, CDR2 SVGAGI (reference sequence). DNA of the CDR3: TGTGCCAGCATACGGGGGGGAACAGATACGCAGTACTTT. As protein: CASIRGGTDTQYF.

The rearrangement links TRBV9 to TRBJ1-2; maybe TRBD1 (6 bases). Germline values: CDR1 SGDLS, CDR2 YYNGEE. The CDR3 covers 14 residues. Deletions cut 0 bases from V and 7 bases from J, with 13 bases between. In DNA, the CDR3 is TGTGCCAGCAGCGTAGTGGGGAGGGGGAGTGGCTACACCTTC. Translating it yields CASSVVGRGSGYTF. Together with reference TRBV9 and TRBJ1-2, the CDR3 gives the full variable domain: DSGVTQTPKHLITATGQRVTLRCSPRSGDLSVYWYQQSLDQGLQFLIQYYNGEERAKGNILERFSAQQFPDLHSELNLSSLELGDSALYFCASSVVGRGSGYTFGSGTRLTVV.

The chain employs TRBV3-1 (or the pseudogene TRBV3-2) and TRBJ1-1, with 7 bases lining up with TRBD1. V lost 3 bases and J lost 3; bases outside the gene matches: 1. The CDR3 contains 13 residues. Germline CDR1 and CDR2: LGHDT and YNNKEL (reference sequence). The CDR3 loop reads CASSHTGDTEAFF. CDR3 coding DNA: TGTGCCAGCAGCCACACAGGGGACACTGAAGCTTTCTTT.

The V call is TRBV27, the J call TRBJ1-2; 12 bases are shared with TRBD1. The trim removed 6 bases at V and 6 bases at J, leaving 14 bases unmatched. Germline CDR1 MNHEY, CDR2 SMNVEV (reference sequence). The CDR3 consists of 17 residues. CDR3 region: CASRRPGQGAPVDGYTF. The CDR3 DNA is TGTGCCAGCAGAAGACCGGGACAGGGGGCGCCAGTGGATGGCTACACCTTC.

The V and J genes are TRBV4-3 and TRBJ2-2, with 9 bases that match TRBD1. CDR1 is LGHNA and CDR2 is YSLEER in the germline V gene. The trim removed 1 base at V and 5 bases at J, leaving 14 bases unmatched. The CDR3 is 19 amino acids. This CDR3 reads CASSQVWVTGGRDTGELFF. The CDR3 DNA follows: TGCGCCAGCAGCCAAGTGTGGGTCACAGGGGGCCGAGATACCGGGGAGCTGTTTTTT.

This chain connects TRBV5-6 to TRBJ2-4; D gene ambiguous. The germline gives CDR1 SGHDT, CDR2 YYEEEE. Trimming took 2 bases from V and 5 from J, leaving 8 bases between them. The CDR3 sequence is 13 residues long. In DNA, the CDR3 is TGTGCCAGCAGCTTAATTACAGAAAACATTCAGTACTTC. Amino acids: CASSLITENIQYF.

The rearrangement links TRBV6-5 to TRBJ2-2, with D tentatively TRBD2 (5 bases). Germline CDR1 reads MNHEY; CDR2 reads SVGAGI. V was pared by 6 bases and J by 8 bases, with 16 bases between. The CDR3 extends over 14 amino acids. The CDR3 nucleotides read TGTGCCAGCAGCTCGAAGGAGGCGAGGGGGGAGCTGTTTTTT. The encoded protein is CASSSKEARGELFF.

This chain uses TRBV5-4 with TRBJ1-2, with 8 bases identical to TRBD1. There are 14 residues in the CDR3. Germline V lookup: CDR1 SGHNT, CDR2 YYREEE (reference sequence). With 4 bases clipped from V and 3 bases from J, the junction kept 5 bases outside the gene matches. The chain's CDR3 is CASSAPGGHYGYTF. DNA of the CDR3: TGTGCCAGCAGCGCCCCAGGGGGCCACTATGGCTACACCTTC. Variable domain in full (rest from reference TRBV5-4 and TRBJ1-2): ETGVTQSPTHLIKTRGQQVTLRCSSQSGHNTVSWYQQALGQGPQFIFQYYREEENGRGNFPPRFSGLQFPNYSSELNVNALELDDSALYLCASSAPGGHYGYTFGSGTRLTVV.

The chain links TRBV28 to TRBJ2-5; D perhaps matches TRBD2 (5 bases). Deletions cut 6 bases from V and 2 bases from J, with 13 bases between. CDR1 MDHEN and CDR2 SYDVKM come from the germline V gene. The CDR3 has 14 amino acids. As DNA, the CDR3 is TGTGCCAGCAGCCTGGTGGGAGCACAAGAGACCCAGTACTTC. Translation: CASSLVGAQETQYF.

The chain carries TRBV11-2 and TRBJ2-3, with TRBD1 as a possible D gene (6 bases). The CDR3 is 16 residues long. CDR1 and CDR2 (germline): SGHAT, FQNNGV. V lost 1 base and J lost 5, with 16 bases in between. The chain's CDR3 is CASSLGNQGREDTQYF. The DNA of the CDR3 is TGTGCCAGCAGCTTAGGAAACCAGGGGAGAGAAGATACGCAGTATTTT.